Listed here is a single TCR beta chain. What antigen it recognizes has not been identified. Base qualities are not recorded, but no much larger clone differs from it by a single base. These data originate in a study of shared clonotypes between healthy human individuals (dated by TCRdb to between 2020 and 2021). The study in broad terms: The cohort included a few men and a couple of women between 18 and 49 years of age. Per donor, three plates each were used for CD4 naive and CD4 memory, two for CD8 naive, and one for CD8 memory. Per donor, leukapheresis produced somewhere between about 0.85 and 9.5 billion PBMCs. To increase sequencing depth and limit assay-specific biases, different laboratories used diverse techniques to prepare libraries and sequence TCR repertoires. To estimate repertoire size and how much clonotype sharing occurs between individuals, the study deeply sequenced the blood TCR repertoires of five or six healthy adults. Study-wide conclusions, independent of this receptor: Across a few donors, 5% to 6% of naive CD4, roughly 3.5% of naive CD8, 2.3% of memory CD4, and over 0.35% of memory CD8 clonotypes were shared. Sampling was limited to blood, and TCR repertoires in tissue likely differ from TCR repertoires in blood. Higher generation probabilities were observed for clonotypes shared by all four sorted-subset donors than for non-shared clonotypes. Incomplete sequencing was indicated by rarefaction of sorted-subset datasets, despite the large sequencing depth. Naive subsets generally had larger estimated clonotype richness than memory subsets did. Because the study included a small number of donors, the genetic and exposure-history diversity represented was limited. Pairwise subsampling indicated that sequencing depth was expected to affect the degree of clonotype sharing among donors.

Using the deep immunoSEQ assay, TCR CDR3 regions were amplified from genomic DNA by multiplex PCR. Extracted genomic DNA from each cell subset was spread evenly across all wells of several immunoSEQ 96-well plates, with each plate serving as a replicate. Each replicate PCR for sorted subsets received about 180 ng genomic DNA, equal to around 32,000 T cell genomes. Purified libraries were measured with a Qubit 3.0 fluorometer, size-checked on a Bioanalyzer 2100, and measured again with the KAPA Library Quantification kit. A separate single-read 150-cycle Illumina NextSeq 550 flow cell was used to sequence each immunoSEQ 96-well plate. As for how the authors treated the data: Because the immunoSEQ output included only junctional sequences and no quality scores, the filtering could not be the same as the filtering used for full-length reads. To assign V/J genes and CDR3, sequences were annotated using PyIR, a Python wrapper for IgBLAST v1.9, with IMGT germline references. Reads were removed for weak V/J assignments (E-value above 1e-6), missing CDR3, stop codons, out-of-frame junctions, or ambiguous translated residues. V3J clonotypes were defined by identical inferred V gene, J gene, and CDR3 amino acid sequence. The percentage overlap between two repertoires was calculated by dividing the number of shared unique clonotypes by the size of the smaller repertoire. RTK rarefaction, the Chao1 estimator, and Recon v2.1 estimates of unobserved clonotypes were used to assess repertoire richness. Generation probabilities for all TCRbeta clonotypes obtained by the gDNA method from a handful of donors were computed using OLGA. The table was pulled from immuneACCESS by TCRdb, which kept in-frame rearrangements only. Such tables lose some clones; where checked, under half of the loss comes from unresolved V genes, and the rest has no known cause. For V, J and clone size, that table is used; D and trimming come from the DNA. This sample holds 650,000 to 700,000 clones; less than 95% were observed only once. The ten biggest clones cover 30% to 35% of the sample.

The donors were healthy, HIV-negative adults with no recently reported acute infections or vaccinations. Only Caucasian adults living in Nashville, Tennessee, USA were represented among the donors. CD8 memory samples combined magnetically selected CD45RO+ cells with CCR7-negative CD45RA+ effector memory (TemRA) cells. After blood collection by leukapheresis, PBMCs were isolated using Ficoll-Histopaque density gradient centrifugation and then cryopreserved in the vapor phase of liquid nitrogen. Analytical flow cytometry was used to check the purity and quantity of each magnetically sorted T cell population. Genomic DNA was isolated from each sorted fraction and quantified by UV absorbance on a Nanodrop 2000c. The TCR originated in a man between 18 and 35 years old in good health. Some clones in this sample may be carry-over from other donors' samples. The sample taken for sequencing was memory CD8+ T cells from PBMCs. The sample's cell subset or site label is to be understood as: CD45RO+ cells pooled with CCR7-negative TemRA cells.

The CDR3: CAISHYLNGYTF. The DNA sequence is TGTGCCATCAGCCACTATCTAAATGGCTACACCTTC. Here the chain combines TRBV10-3 and TRBJ1-2; the D gene remains uncertain. Based on the germline V gene, the CDR1 and CDR2 sequences are ENHRY and SYGVKD. The CDR3 measures 12 amino acids from cysteine to phenylalanine. The only DNA kept is the CDR3, 36 bases in frame from the first base. V loses 6 bases of germline sequence and J loses 6 bases, and the interval between the two ends is 11 bases.